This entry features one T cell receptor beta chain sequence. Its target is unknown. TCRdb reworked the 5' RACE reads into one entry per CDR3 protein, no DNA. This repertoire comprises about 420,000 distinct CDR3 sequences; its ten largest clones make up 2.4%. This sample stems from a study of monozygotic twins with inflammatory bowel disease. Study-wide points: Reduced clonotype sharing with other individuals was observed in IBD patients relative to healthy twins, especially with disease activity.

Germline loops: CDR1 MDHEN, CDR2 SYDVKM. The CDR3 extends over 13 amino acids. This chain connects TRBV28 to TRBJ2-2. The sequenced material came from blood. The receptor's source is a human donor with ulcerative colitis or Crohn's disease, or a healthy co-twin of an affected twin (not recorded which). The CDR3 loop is CASSTSWAGELFF.